A single sample is the source of the 30 T cell receptor beta chains below, sequenced in a study of blood T cell repertoires in COVID-19. Sequencing used immunoSEQ multiplex PCR; TCRdb keeps in-frame clones, though not all of them. The sample records roughly 86,000 clones, 70% to 90% being singletons. Sequenced material: peripheral blood. Source of these receptors: a man between 50 and 59 years old with acute or convalescent COVID-19.

J is TRBJ2-3 and V is TRBV11-3; 8 positions match TRBD1. Germline V gene sequence: CDR1 SGHNT, CDR2 YENEEA. V was pared by 5 bases and J by 6 bases, with 10 bases of the junction left unmatched. CDR3 length equals 15 residues. The CDR3 reads CASSQGQGRQDTQYF. The CDR3, as DNA: TGTGCCAGCAGCCAAGGACAGGGAAGGCAGGATACGCAGTATTTT. The complete variable domain, with remaining parts taken from reference TRBV11-3 and TRBJ2-3, reads EAGVVQSPRYKIIEKKQPVAFWCNPISGHNTLYWYLQNLGQGPELLIRYENEEAVDDSQLPKDRFSAERLKGVDSTLKIQPAELGDSAVYLCASSQGQGRQDTQYFGPGTRLTVL.

The gene calls are TRBV7-2 and TRBJ1-1; D unresolved. The CDR3 spans 13 residues. Per germline, CDR1 SGHTA and CDR2 FQGNSA. Trimming removed 1 base at V and 3 bases at J, with 6 bases between. CDR3 sequence (DNA): TGTGCCAGCAGCTTAGGACTGGACACTGAAGCTTTCTTT. Its translation: CASSLGLDTEAFF.

The chain links TRBV6-5 to TRBJ2-7, with 11 bases matching TRBD1. The CDR3 extends over 14 amino acids. After removal of 6 bases from V and 3 bases from J, the junction contained 4 bases not matched to a gene. CDR1 and CDR2 from the germline V gene are MNHEY and SVGAGI. Here the CDR3 DNA reads TGTGCCAGCAGGTGGGGACAGGGGGACTACGAGCAGTACTTC. Translation gives CASRWGQGDYEQYF.

This clone is a singleton in its sample. The CDR3 loop reads CASSSGGAAKGYTF. The CDR3 DNA is TGTGCCAGCAGCTCCGGGGGGGCGGCGAAGGGCTACACCTTC. The genes are TRBV6-5 and TRBJ1-2, with TRBD1 as a possible D gene (6 bases). The V gene lost 6 bases and the J gene lost 8 bases, with 19 bases spanning the gap. Germline lookup yields CDR1 MNHEY and CDR2 SVGAGI. The CDR3 has 14 residues.

This clone was recorded a few times. This rearrangement joins TRBV28 to TRBJ2-7, with TRBD2 identical over 8 bases. Germline V CDR1 and CDR2: MDHEN, SYDVKM. CDR3 length: 15 residues. J gave up 3 bases and V 2 bases, and 6 bases lay outside the gene matches. The CDR3 reads CASSLAAGGIYEQYF. DNA of the CDR3: TGTGCCAGCAGTTTAGCGGCGGGAGGAATCTACGAGCAGTACTTC.

The V call is TRBV9, the J call TRBJ2-7; 8 bases are a match to TRBD2. The CDR3 consists of 16 residues. Germline V CDR1 and CDR2: SGDLS, YYNGEE. The trim removed 4 bases at V and 2 bases at J, leaving 11 bases unmatched. CDR3 in DNA: TGTGCCAGCAGCCCACAGTATACTAGCGGAACCTACGAGCAGTACTTC. Amino acids: CASSPQYTSGTYEQYF. Based on the CDR3 plus reference TRBV9 and TRBJ2-7, the full variable domain is DSGVTQTPKHLITATGQRVTLRCSPRSGDLSVYWYQQSLDQGLQFLIQYYNGEERAKGNILERFSAQQFPDLHSELNLSSLELGDSALYFCASSPQYTSGTYEQYFGPGTRLTVT.

The chain employs TRBV11-2 and TRBJ1-1; 7 bases align to TRBD1. CDR1 and CDR2 (germline): SGHAT, FQNNGV. V dropped 5 bases and J dropped 4; count of bases not matched to a gene: 10. The CDR3 runs 15 residues. CDR3 in amino acids: CASSDRLDRTTEAFF. The CDR3 DNA follows: TGTGCCAGCAGCGATCGGCTGGACAGGACCACTGAAGCTTTCTTT.

The V and J genes are TRBV6-5 and TRBJ1-5; 8 nucleotides agree with TRBD1. The V gene end was trimmed by 7 bases and the J gene end by 1 base; junction bases not matched to a gene: 6. The CDR3 contains 15 residues. Germline V gives CDR1 MNHEY, CDR2 SVGAGI. CDR3 loop: CASKPDRGSNQPQHF. The CDR3 region has the DNA TGTGCCAGCAAGCCCGACAGGGGAAGCAATCAGCCCCAGCATTTT.

V usage is TRBV5-1 and J usage is TRBJ2-5; D possibly corresponds to TRBD2 (6 bases). The V end was cut by 0 bases, the J end by 2 bases, with 8 bases between. From germline, CDR1 is SGHRS and CDR2 YFSETQ. The CDR3 runs to 14 residues. CDR3 DNA sequence: TGCGCCAGCAGCTTGGCAGGGACTCAAGAGACCCAGTACTTC. Protein sequence: CASSLAGTQETQYF.

The chain uses TRBV6-1 and TRBJ2-5; D may be TRBD1 (7 bases). Trimming stripped 3 bases from V and 5 bases from J, with 13 bases between. The CDR3 is made up of 14 amino acids. In germline, CDR1 is MNHNS, CDR2 SASEGT. This CDR3 reads CASSEWRGLETQYF. CDR3 in DNA: TGTGCCAGCAGTGAGTGGAGGGGGCTGGAGACCCAGTACTTC.

This chain joins TRBV5-1 and TRBJ2-5, with D possibly TRBD1 on 6 matching bases. The CDR3 runs to 14 residues. Per the germline V gene, CDR1 is SGHRS and CDR2 is YFSETQ. Deletions cut 4 bases from V and 4 bases from J, with 14 bases between. CDR3 bases: TGCGCCAGCAGCGGGGACAATCCGAGAGAGACCCAGTACTTC. Protein product: CASSGDNPRETQYF.

The chain employs TRBV7-3 and TRBJ2-6; the match to TRBD1 covers 10 bases. This CDR3 comprises 19 residues. J was trimmed by 0 bases and V by 5 bases; bases with no gene match: 10. Germline loops: CDR1 SGHTA, CDR2 FQGTGA. CDR3 nucleotides: TGTGCCAGCAGCGGGCCGGGACAGGGGAGATACTCTGGGGCCAACGTCCTGACTTTC. As protein: CASSGPGQGRYSGANVLTF.

The gene calls are TRBV27 and TRBJ1-5, with 9 bases that match TRBD1. V was pared by 0 bases and J by 5 bases, with 2 bases of the junction left unmatched. Germline lookup yields CDR1 MNHEY and CDR2 SMNVEV (reference sequence). This CDR3 is 15 amino acids long. In DNA, the CDR3 is TGTGCCAGCAGTTTATCGGGACAGGGTCATCAGCCCCAGCATTTT. It is translated as CASSLSGQGHQPQHF.

The rearrangement links TRBV18 to TRBJ1-1; TRBD1 agrees at 8 bases. This CDR3 comprises 12 residues. Germline V gene sequence: CDR1 KGHSH, CDR2 LQKENI. V was clipped by 3 bases and J by 7 bases; unmatched bases: 1. CDR3 nucleotides: TGTGCCAGCTCACCGGGACAGGTTGAAGCTTTCTTT. It encodes CASSPGQVEAFF.

The gene calls are TRBV5-1 and TRBJ1-1, with D possibly TRBD1 on 5 matching bases. CDR1 SGHRS and CDR2 YFSETQ come from the germline V gene. The CDR3 extends over 15 amino acids. The V and J ends lost 0 bases and 3 bases respectively, with 12 bases between them. Here the CDR3 reads CASSLEGTLDTEAFF. The CDR3 region has the DNA TGCGCCAGCAGCTTGGAGGGGACTTTGGACACTGAAGCTTTCTTT.

The sample holds one count of this clone. The chain combines TRBV14 with TRBJ2-7; D not resolved. The germline V gene encodes CDR1 SGHDN and CDR2 FVKESK. The CDR3 is 11 amino acids. With 3 bases removed from V and 6 bases from J, the gap between germline ends came to 6 bases. The CDR3 is CASSHTSEQYF. The DNA of the CDR3 is TGTGCCAGCAGCCATACGAGCGAGCAGTACTTC.

The CDR3 region has the DNA TGTGCCAGCAGCTCCGGGACAGTCACCGGGGAGCTGTTTTTT. Protein sequence: CASSSGTVTGELFF. The rearrangement links TRBV7-3 to TRBJ2-2; 7 nucleotides align to TRBD1. CDR1 SGHTA and CDR2 FQGTGA come from the germline V gene. V dropped 4 bases and J dropped 4; count of bases not matched to a gene: 3. The CDR3 is made up of 14 amino acids.

This rearrangement joins TRBV7-2 to TRBJ2-4, with D possibly being TRBD1 (6 bases). V was clipped by 2 bases and J by 6 bases, with 14 bases between them. The CDR3 sequence is 15 residues long. The germline V gene encodes CDR1 SGHTA and CDR2 FQGNSA. CDR3 sequence reads: CASSLSPGVGNIQYF. The CDR3, as DNA: TGTGCCAGCAGCTTAAGTCCAGGGGTTGGAAACATTCAGTACTTC.

The chain carries TRBV7-2 and TRBJ2-5; D is uncertain. The CDR3 is made up of 13 amino acids. The germline V gene has CDR1 SGHTA and CDR2 FQGNSA. The V and J ends lost 4 bases and 0 bases respectively, with 6 bases between them. CDR3 loop: CASSSFNQETQYF. CDR3 nucleotide sequence: TGTGCCAGCAGCTCGTTTAACCAAGAGACCCAGTACTTC.

The chain links TRBV7-9 to TRBJ2-5, with a tentative D call TRBD2 (5 bases). Germline V gene data show CDR1 as SEHNR and CDR2 as FQNEAQ (reference sequence). Trimming left V 8 bases short and J 4 bases short, with 14 bases between. The CDR3 length is 13 residues. CDR3 sequence: CASCRGFRETQYF. In DNA form, the CDR3 reads TGTGCCAGCTGTCGCGGGTTCCGAGAGACCCAGTACTTC. Complete variable domain (other parts from reference TRBV7-9 and TRBJ2-5): DTGVSQNPRHKITKRGQNVTFRCDPISEHNRLYWYRQTLGQGPEFLTYFQNEAQLEKSRLLSDRFSAERPKGSFSTLEIQRTEQGDSAMYLCASCRGFRETQYFGPGTRLLVL.

The count of this clone is one. The CDR3 sequence: CASSQGQANWGEQFF. The CDR3 DNA sequence: TGTGCCAGCAGCCAGGGACAGGCCAACTGGGGGGAGCAGTTCTTC. The chain employs TRBV7-3 and TRBJ2-1, with TRBD1 matching 8 bases. V trimming: 5 bases; J trimming: 10 bases; junction bases outside the gene matches: 13. Germline loops: CDR1 SGHTA, CDR2 FQGTGA. This CDR3 is 15 amino acids long.

The V and J genes are TRBV3-1 (or the pseudogene TRBV3-2) and TRBJ2-1; 12 bases match TRBD2. Trimming cost V 4 bases and J 13 bases; bases outside gene matches: 8. CDR3 length: 14 amino acids. Germline V gene lookup returns CDR1 LGHDT and CDR2 YNNKEL (reference sequence). CDR3: CASSRDPSGRAQFF. The CDR3 nucleotides are TGTGCCAGCAGCCGGGACCCTAGCGGGAGGGCACAGTTCTTC.

The chain couples TRBV12-5 to TRBJ1-1; the D is unclear. Trimming removed 0 bases from V and 3 bases from J, with 17 bases in between. CDR1 LGHNT and CDR2 FRNRAP come from the germline V gene. The CDR3 has 17 amino acids. As DNA, the CDR3 is TGTGCTAGTGGTTTGGTGGTGCGGGGTGAGGAGCACACTGAAGCTTTCTTT. Translating gives CASGLVVRGEEHTEAFF.

V gene TRBV28 combines with J gene TRBJ1-4; 8 bases are shared with TRBD1. The CDR3 sequence is 16 residues long. Germline CDR1 reads MDHEN; CDR2 reads SYDVKM. The V segment lost 6 bases and the J segment 8 bases; nucleotides outside the gene matches: 14. CDR3 bases: TGTGCCAGCAGCCCAACTACAGGGGGGGCTGCGGAAAAACTGTTTTTT. Protein: CASSPTTGGAAEKLFF. Complete variable domain (other parts from reference TRBV28 and TRBJ1-4): DVKVTQSSRYLVKRTGEKVFLECVQDMDHENMFWYRQDPGLGLRLIYFSYDVKMKEKGDIPEGYSVSREKKERFSLILESASTNQTSMYLCASSPTTGGAAEKLFFGSGTQLSVL.

The V gene is TRBV3-1 (or the pseudogene TRBV3-2), the J gene TRBJ1-1, with unresolved D. V gave up 6 bases and J gave up 6 bases, with 17 bases separating them. CDR3 size: 14 residues. Germline values: CDR1 LGHDT, CDR2 YNNKEL (reference sequence). The CDR3 sequence: CASSNGNSFPEAFF. In nucleotides, the CDR3 is TGTGCCAGCAGTAACGGGAACAGTTTCCCTGAAGCTTTCTTT.

This CDR3 reads CASSQDRRAKSSGANVLTF. The CDR3 DNA reads TGCGCCAGCAGCCAAGATCGGAGAGCCAAAAGCTCTGGGGCCAACGTCCTGACTTTC. V is TRBV4-3 and J is TRBJ2-6; no firm D call. There are 19 residues in the CDR3. V lost 0 bases and J 0 bases, leaving 15 bases between the germline ends. Germline CDR1 and CDR2: LGHNA and YSLEER.

This sequence joins TRBV5-1 and TRBJ1-1; 7 positions agree with TRBD1. The CDR3 spans 15 residues. Trimming took 4 bases from V and 3 from J; bases not matched to a gene: 9. The germline V gene has CDR1 SGHRS and CDR2 YFSETQ. DNA of the CDR3: TGCGCCAGCAGCCCCGGACAGGTGGTTTACACTGAAGCTTTCTTT. Translation gives CASSPGQVVYTEAFF.

This chain connects TRBV29-1 to TRBJ2-7; D may be TRBD1 (8 bases). This CDR3 is 13 amino acids long. Trimming left V 6 bases short and J 6 bases short, with 18 bases between. The germline CDR1 and CDR2 sequences are SQVTM and ANQGSEA. The CDR3 sequence is CSVSSGTGREQYF. CDR3 sequence (DNA): TGCAGCGTGTCAAGCGGGACAGGCCGCGAGCAGTACTTC.

V is TRBV7-8 and J is TRBJ2-5, with 8 bases lining up with TRBD1. The CDR3 totals 15 residues. The germline CDR1 and CDR2 sequences are SGHVS and FQNEAQ. The ends lost 1 base at V and 3 bases at J; junction bases unmatched: 4. CDR3 sequence: CASSLGTGWEETQYF. The CDR3 coding sequence is TGTGCCAGCAGCTTAGGGACAGGGTGGGAAGAGACCCAGTACTTC.

This clone occurred a few times. The V call is TRBV18, the J call TRBJ2-3, with TRBD2 as a possible D gene (7 bases). V was trimmed by 0 bases and J by 4 bases, leaving 14 bases between them. The CDR3 covers 16 residues. Germline CDR1 reads KGHSH; CDR2 reads LQKENI. The CDR3 coding sequence is TGTGCCAGCTCACCACCCCGGGGGGCTGGCCCAGATACGCAGTATTTT. It codes for CASSPPRGAGPDTQYF.